Each of the 26 T cell receptor beta chains below was sequenced from the same sample in a study of blood T cell repertoires in COVID-19 (dated by TCRdb to about 2020). Preparation of the library involved the immunoSEQ multiplex PCR assay. Entries here come from immuneACCESS through TCRdb and include only in-frame sequences with V and J called. Some clones fail to appear in such tables; in the studies checked, an unresolved V gene covers under half of the shortfall, and the cause of the remainder is unknown. The sample table holds roughly 60,000 clones, of which about 87% were seen once. 6% to 8% of the sample is held by the ten biggest clonotypes. Input material: peripheral blood. These receptors were collected from a human donor with active COVID-19. The donor label of this sample is uncertain.

The V gene is TRBV10-1, the J gene TRBJ1-2; D is undetermined. The CDR3 has 13 residues. Trimming pared 0 bases from V and 14 bases from J, leaving 16 bases between. The germline gives CDR1 WNHNN, CDR2 SYGVQD (reference sequence). This chain's CDR3 is CASSESWVAAMTF. As DNA, the CDR3 is TGCGCCAGCAGTGAGTCGTGGGTCGCAGCGATGACCTTC.

J is TRBJ2-7 and V is TRBV7-9, with 9 bases aligning to TRBD1. The V gene's germline CDR1 is SEHNR and CDR2 FQNEAQ (reference sequence). CDR3 length: 13 residues. The V gene end was trimmed by 4 bases and the J gene end by 4 bases; junction bases not matched to a gene: 2. CDR3 in amino acids: CASSWGQGYEQYF. The DNA for the CDR3 is TGTGCCAGCAGCTGGGGACAGGGTTACGAGCAGTACTTC.

J is TRBJ1-4 and V is TRBV30; perhaps TRBD1 as D (5 bases). This CDR3 spans 14 amino acids. V lost 6 bases and J 0 bases, leaving 11 bases between the germline ends. The V gene's germline CDR1 is GTSNPN and CDR2 SVGIG (reference sequence). The CDR3 region has the DNA TGTGCCTGCGATCAGGGAACAACTAATGAAAAACTGTTTTTT. Amino acids: CACDQGTTNEKLFF.

The chain links TRBV4-3 to TRBJ2-7, with 7 bases fitting TRBD1. V lost 0 bases and J lost 2; bases outside the gene matches: 4. This CDR3 contains 15 residues. Per the germline V gene, CDR1 is LGHNA and CDR2 is YSLEER. The CDR3 region has the DNA TGCGCCAGCAGCCAAGATCGACAGGGCCCCTACGAGCAGTACTTC. Translation: CASSQDRQGPYEQYF.

The rearrangement links TRBV19 to TRBJ2-1; 11 nucleotides agree with TRBD2. The CDR3 length is 16 residues. CDR1 is LNHDA and CDR2 is SQIVND in the germline V gene (reference sequence). The J segment lost 3 bases and the V segment lost 4 bases, leaving 5 bases of the junction unmatched. The CDR3 DNA is TGTGCCAGTAGTACAACACTAGCGGGGGTCTACAATGAGCAGTTCTTC. It translates to CASSTTLAGVYNEQFF.

V gene TRBV28 combines with J gene TRBJ2-3, with 9 nucleotides matching TRBD2. The germline V gene has CDR1 MDHEN and CDR2 SYDVKM. Unmatched junction bases numbered 7, after V lost 3 bases and J lost 6 bases. The CDR3 spans 15 residues. CDR3 residues: CASSLAGGPGDTQYF. The CDR3, as DNA: TGTGCCAGCAGTTTGGCGGGGGGGCCGGGGGATACGCAGTATTTT.

The gene calls are TRBV12-5 and TRBJ2-7; TRBD1 might be the D (6 bases). CDR1 is LGHNT and CDR2 is FRNRAP in the germline V gene. Trimming took off 3 bases at V and 6 bases at J, with 15 bases between the two ends. This CDR3 region has 14 residues. CDR3 loop: CASGLQGPESEQYF. The CDR3 DNA reads as TGTGCTAGTGGTTTACAGGGCCCCGAAAGCGAGCAGTACTTC.

The J gene is TRBJ2-7, the V gene TRBV10-3; D may be TRBD1 (5 bases). Trimming removed 8 bases from V and 6 bases from J, with 14 bases in between. Germline assignment: CDR1 ENHRY and CDR2 SYGVKD. The CDR3 has 12 amino acids. CDR3 DNA sequence: TGTGCCATCGGATACAGGATGGGCGAGCAGTACTTC. Encoded protein: CAIGYRMGEQYF.

V usage is TRBV7-9 and J usage is TRBJ2-7; 7 bases align to TRBD2. The CDR3 is made up of 15 amino acids. V gave up 3 bases and J gave up 5 bases; unmatched junction bases: 10. Germline CDR1 SEHNR, CDR2 FQNEAQ (reference sequence). CDR3 sequence: CASSLGGAGVHEQYF. The DNA of the CDR3 is TGTGCCAGCAGCTTGGGAGGGGCGGGGGTCCACGAGCAGTACTTC.

The chain has TRBV19 and TRBJ2-1; 9 bases agree with TRBD2. Germline-derived CDR1 and CDR2 are LNHDA and SQIVND (reference sequence). There are 15 residues in the CDR3. Unmatched junction bases numbered 3, after V lost 6 bases and J lost 0 bases. DNA for the CDR3: TGTGCCAGTAGCCTAGCGGGAACCTCCTACAATGAGCAGTTCTTC. This encodes CASSLAGTSYNEQFF.

The chain is built from TRBV6-5 and TRBJ1-1, with D uncertain. Germline CDR1 MNHEY, CDR2 SVGAGI. The V end lost 7 bases, the J end lost 3 bases, and 15 bases lay between the germline ends. The length of the CDR3 is 14 residues. CDR3 in DNA: TGTGCCAGCACTTATCCGGTAATGGACACTGAAGCTTTCTTT. It is translated as CASTYPVMDTEAFF.

The chain couples TRBV7-8 to TRBJ2-7, with 11 bases aligning to TRBD1. J gave up 12 bases and V 1 base, and 8 bases lay outside the gene matches. This CDR3 spans 14 amino acids. The germline V gene encodes CDR1 SGHVS and CDR2 FQNEAQ. Written as DNA, the CDR3 is TGTGCCAGCAGCTTAGACACGGACAGGGGGCTATCGTACTTC. Residues: CASSLDTDRGLSYF.

The gene calls are TRBV3-1 (or the pseudogene TRBV3-2) and TRBJ1-4; 10 bases are a match to TRBD1. Germline-derived CDR1 and CDR2 are LGHDT and YNNKEL (reference sequence). The junction had 7 bases not matched to a gene; V was cut back by 2 bases and J by 7 bases. The CDR3 runs to 16 residues. The CDR3 DNA reads TGTGCCAGCAGCCAATCAGACAGGGGGCGCGGTGAAAAACTGTTTTTT. Protein: CASSQSDRGRGEKLFF.

The table lists this clone with a few counts. The chain uses TRBV28 and TRBJ1-3; the match to TRBD1 covers 7 bases. V shed 3 bases and J 2 bases; nucleotides not matched to a gene: 7. This CDR3 region has 16 residues. The germline V gene has CDR1 MDHEN and CDR2 SYDVKM. CDR3 loop: CASSFGRGKAGNTIYF. CDR3 coding DNA: TGTGCCAGCAGTTTTGGCAGGGGGAAAGCTGGAAACACCATATATTTT.

The chain carries TRBV30 and TRBJ2-3, with 7 bases aligning to TRBD1. V gave up 0 bases and J gave up 4 bases; unmatched junction bases: 10. Germline-derived CDR1 and CDR2 are GTSNPN and SVGIG (reference sequence). The CDR3 has 16 amino acids. CDR3 sequence: CAWSVQGSLGADTQYF. The CDR3, as DNA: TGTGCCTGGAGTGTACAGGGGTCGCTGGGAGCAGATACGCAGTATTTT.

The chain links TRBV7-3 to TRBJ2-5, with TRBD2 identical over 10 bases. Germline CDR1 is SGHTA and CDR2 is FQGTGA. The CDR3 length is 15 residues. Trimming cost V 4 bases and J 4 bases; bases outside gene matches: 6. In nucleotides, the CDR3 is TGTGCCAGCAGCTGGGGACTAGCGAGGGGAGAGACCCAGTACTTC. It translates to CASSWGLARGETQYF. Full variable domain (missing parts from reference TRBV7-3 and TRBJ2-5): GAGVSQTPSNKVTEKGKYVELRCDPISGHTALYWYRQSLGQGPEFLIYFQGTGAADDSGLPNDRFFAVRPEGSVSTLKIQRTERGDSAVYLCASSWGLARGETQYFGPGTRLLVL.

The chain has TRBV19 and TRBJ2-3; 7 bases fit TRBD1. This CDR3 has 13 residues. V was pared by 5 bases and J by 5 bases, with 4 bases of the junction left unmatched. Germline V gene lookup returns CDR1 LNHDA and CDR2 SQIVND (reference sequence). For the CDR3, the DNA is TGTGCCAGTAGTTCAAACAGGGGAGATACGCAGTATTTT. It codes for CASSSNRGDTQYF.

This rearrangement joins TRBV5-1 to TRBJ1-6; D possibly corresponds to TRBD1 (6 bases). Germline assignment: CDR1 SGHRS and CDR2 YFSETQ. The V gene lost 0 bases and the J gene lost 8 bases, with 12 bases spanning the gap. CDR3 length equals 15 residues. The CDR3 sequence: CASSLDSQGYSPLHF. The CDR3, as DNA: TGCGCCAGCAGCTTGGATTCACAGGGTTATTCACCCCTCCACTTT.

V usage is TRBV7-3 and J usage is TRBJ2-4, with a weak D call TRBD1 (6 bases). CDR1 and CDR2 from the germline V gene are SGHTA and FQGTGA. Trimming left V 1 base short and J 15 bases short, with 16 bases between. This CDR3 region has 13 residues. CDR3 coding DNA: TGTGCCAGCAGCTTAAATCAGGGGACGCCGCTGTACTTC. It encodes CASSLNQGTPLYF.

This rearrangement joins TRBV4-3 to TRBJ2-3; perhaps TRBD2 as D (5 bases). The V end was cut by 0 bases, the J end by 5 bases, with 9 bases between. CDR1 is LGHNA, CDR2 YSLEER, per germline. The CDR3 runs to 14 residues. CDR3 DNA sequence: TGCGCCAGCAGCCAAGATCGGGGTCTAGATACGCAGTATTTT. Protein sequence: CASSQDRGLDTQYF.

The rearrangement joins TRBV5-5 to TRBJ2-1, with 7 bases identical to TRBD1. The CDR3 runs to 14 residues. Germline V CDR1 and CDR2: SGHKS, YYEKEE (reference sequence). V was pared by 5 bases and J by 9 bases, with 11 bases of the junction left unmatched. The CDR3: CASSLWKGAGEQFF. The CDR3 nucleotides are TGTGCCAGCAGTCTATGGAAGGGGGCAGGTGAGCAGTTCTTC.

Written as DNA, the CDR3 is TGTGCCAGTAGTATAGGACAGGGGTGGACAGATACGCAGTATTTT. Protein sequence: CASSIGQGWTDTQYF. This rearrangement joins TRBV19 to TRBJ2-3; 8 nucleotides line up with TRBD1. Germline loops: CDR1 LNHDA, CDR2 SQIVND (reference sequence). Trimming removed 1 base from V and 3 bases from J; junction bases left unmatched: 3. CDR3 length: 15 amino acids.

The chain recombines TRBV6-2 or TRBV6-3 with TRBJ1-2; D call uncertain. Germline CDR1 reads MNHEY; CDR2 reads SVGEGT. The CDR3 spans 16 residues. The V gene lost 0 bases and the J gene lost 5 bases, with 16 bases spanning the gap. CDR3 in amino acids: CASSYSGSSVNYGYTF. In DNA form, the CDR3 reads TGTGCCAGCAGTTACTCGGGCAGTTCTGTTAATTATGGCTACACCTTC.

The genes are TRBV6-5 and TRBJ2-7; 9 bases are a match to TRBD2. The germline CDR1 and CDR2 sequences are MNHEY and SVGAGI. This CDR3 region has 15 residues. J lost 4 bases, V lost 6 bases, and 10 bases had no gene match. The DNA of the CDR3 is TGTGCCAGCAGAGCCAGCGGGGGGCCTTCATACGAGCAGTACTTC. It encodes CASRASGGPSYEQYF.

The sample holds a few counts of this clone. The chain combines TRBV2 with TRBJ2-7, with 12 bases that match TRBD1. CDR1 is SNHLY, CDR2 FYNNEI, per germline. CDR3 size: 18 residues. With V trimmed by 7 bases and J by 3 bases, 16 bases remained unmatched. This chain's CDR3 is CASTPRGTGGGGLYEQYF. The CDR3 DNA is TGTGCCAGCACCCCCCGAGGGACAGGGGGCGGCGGGCTCTACGAGCAGTACTTC.

V is TRBV19 and J is TRBJ1-1; D remains ambiguous. Trimming cost V 3 bases and J 1 base, with 6 bases left between them. Germline lookup yields CDR1 LNHDA and CDR2 SQIVND (reference sequence). This CDR3 spans 13 amino acids. In nucleotides, the CDR3 is TGTGCCAGTAGTATTTCGGGGAACACTGAAGCTTTCTTT. Translation gives CASSISGNTEAFF.